Listed below are T cell receptor beta chains from one sample, sequenced in a study of human T cells and chemical hapten exposure. TCRdb used MiXCR to reprocess the RACE reads, holding one entry per CDR3 protein. The repertoire holds 350,000 or so distinct CDR3 sequences, with 6% to 8.5% as singletons. The specimen was whole blood, collected in connection with sensitization to the hapten diphenylcyclopropenone (DPC). These receptors all stem from a woman aged 18-30 years with alopecia areata. Some clones in this sample may be carry-over from other donors' samples. Both conserved end residues are part of each CDR3. A D gene is named only where the DNA matches it firmly. Where a row states a size, it is once, few, many or the class of an expanded clone; other rows omit it.

D,J,size,V,DNA,CDR3
TRBD1,TRBJ1-1,few,TRBV29-1,TGCAGCGGGGGCCAGGGGGCAGAAGCTTTCTTT,CSGGQGAEAFF
TRBD1,TRBJ2-7,few,TRBV7-9,TGTGCCAGCAGCTTAAGCGACAGGGGCCACGAGCAGTACTTC,CASSLSDRGHEQYF
TRBD1,TRBJ2-6,NA,TRBV5-1,TGCGCCAGCAGCTGGGACAGGAGCAGCTCTGGGGCCAACGTCCTGACTTTC,CASSWDRSSSGANVLTF
TRBD1,TRBJ1-2,NA,TRBV6-2/TRBV6-3,TGTGCCAGCAGAACAGGGGCTAACTATGGCTACACCTTC,CASRTGANYGYTF
TRBD1,TRBJ2-1,many,TRBV4-2,TGTGCCAGCAGCCCTTCGGACAGGGGCAACAATGAGCAGTTCTTC,CASSPSDRGNNEQFF
NA,TRBJ2-7,NA,TRBV6-2/TRBV6-3,TGTGCCAGCAGTTACGACCGGGACAACTCCTACGAGCAGTACTTC,CASSYDRDNSYEQYF
TRBD1,TRBJ2-3,NA,TRBV7-9,TGTGCCAGCAGCCTCAAGACCGGACAGGGTACAGATACGCAGTATTTT,CASSLKTGQGTDTQYF
NA,TRBJ2-2,NA,TRBV12-5,TGTGCTAGTTCGTTTGGGTCCACCGGGGAGCTGTTTTTT,CASSFGSTGELFF
TRBD1,TRBJ1-3,many,TRBV12-3/TRBV12-4,TGTGCCAGCAGCACGGGACAGGGTAAAAACACCATATATTTT,CASSTGQGKNTIYF
TRBD1,TRBJ2-2,few,TRBV20-1,TGCAGTGCTAGACCGGGACAGGGGGCCGCCGGGGAGCTGTTTTTT,CSARPGQGAAGELFF
NA,TRBJ1-4,NA,TRBV7-9,TGTGCCAGCAGCTTAGTGGGCACATCGGCTGAAAAACTGTTTTTT,CASSLVGTSAEKLFF
NA,TRBJ2-7,many,TRBV7-8,TGTGCCAGCAGCTCAGAGGGGGGTAGCTCCTACGAGCAGTACTTC,CASSSEGGSSYEQYF
NA,TRBJ2-7,NA,TRBV5-6,TGTGCCAGCAGCTCGGCAGACGAGCAGTACTTC,CASSSADEQYF
TRBD1,TRBJ2-7,many,TRBV3-1,TGTGCCAGCAGCCAAGGCGGGTCCGGGACAGGTCTTGGTCAGTACTTC,CASSQGGSGTGLGQYF
TRBD2,TRBJ2-3,few,TRBV11-3,TGTGCCAGCAGCCCCGTAGCGGGGGGGCTGGGAGATACGCAGTATTTT,CASSPVAGGLGDTQYF
TRBD1,TRBJ1-6,few,TRBV27,TGTGCCAGCAGTTTGTACTTGACAGGGGGGACGTATAATTCACCCCTCCACTTT,CASSLYLTGGTYNSPLHF
NA,TRBJ1-5,few,TRBV13,TGTGCCAGCAGCTACCACAGTGGGCCCCAGCATTTT,CASSYHSGPQHF
NA,TRBJ2-3,NA,TRBV24-1,TGTGCCACCGGGGATCCGGCTACAGATACGCAGTATTTT,CATGDPATDTQYF
NA,TRBJ1-4,NA,TRBV6-2/TRBV6-3,TGTGCCAGCAGTTACCACGACGGCGGGGGCTTTGAAAAACTGTTTTTT,CASSYHDGGGFEKLFF
NA,TRBJ2-7,NA,TRBV5-6,TGTGTCAGCAGCTTGGGCGGGCTCTACGAGCAGTACTTC,CVSSLGGLYEQYF
TRBD2,TRBJ2-3,few,TRBV18,TGTGCCAGCTCACCACCGTTAGTAGCGGGGGTCCTGGCCACAGATACGCAGTATTTT,CASSPPLVAGVLATDTQYF
NA,TRBJ2-4,few,TRBV12-3/TRBV12-4,TGTGCCAGCAGTTTGGGGCAGACTGGGGGAAACATTCAGTACTTC,CASSLGQTGGNIQYF
NA,TRBJ2-5,NA,TRBV5-1,TGCGCCAGCAGCCCTACTGACATCTCCCAAGAGACCCAGTACTTC,CASSPTDISQETQYF
TRBD1,TRBJ1-1,few,TRBV7-9,TGTGCCAGCAGCCCCACAGGGGTGACTGAAGCTTTCTTT,CASSPTGVTEAFF
NA,TRBJ2-7,NA,TRBV29-1,TGCAGCGTCAAGGATGTCTACGAGCAGTACTTC,CSVKDVYEQYF
NA,TRBJ1-1,NA,TRBV6-2/TRBV6-3,TGTGCCAGCAGTTACCCGCCTGACGGAACAATGAACACTGAAGCTTTCTTT,CASSYPPDGTMNTEAFF
TRBD2,TRBJ2-1,NA,TRBV6-5,TGTGCCAGCAGTTACTCGCTAGCGGGGGGGTATGAGCAGTTCTTC,CASSYSLAGGYEQFF
NA,TRBJ1-1,few,TRBV29-1,TGCAGCGTCGACATTCGCGGGAGCCACACTGAAGCTTTCTTT,CSVDIRGSHTEAFF
NA,TRBJ1-1,NA,TRBV18,TGTGCCAGCTCACCAGGAGACCTTAACACTGAAGCTTTCTTT,CASSPGDLNTEAFF
NA,TRBJ1-2,NA,TRBV20-1,TGCAGTGCCATCCCTTCCCGCTGGCCCTATGGCTACACCTTC,CSAIPSRWPYGYTF
NA,TRBJ1-4,NA,TRBV6-1,TGTGCCAGCAGCCCCACCCCGGGACGGCTAACAATGATTGGAAAACTGTTTTTT,CASSPTPGRLTMIGKLFF
NA,TRBJ1-2,NA,TRBV7-9,TGTGCCAGCAGCTTAAATAAACCGGGAGAAAGAAAGGGCTATGGCTACACCTTC,CASSLNKPGERKGYGYTF
TRBD1,TRBJ2-7,NA,TRBV2,TGTGCCAGCAGTGAAGCGGGGGGACAGGGGGCGCGAGAGCAGTACTTC,CASSEAGGQGAREQYF
NA,TRBJ1-5,many,TRBV29-1,TGCAGCGTTGGGCAGGGTCTAAGGTTTGGTCAGCCCCAGCATTTT,CSVGQGLRFGQPQHF
NA,TRBJ1-1,many,TRBV6-2/TRBV6-3,TGTGCCAGCAGGCAGGAGGGGGTCAGCACTGAAGCTTTCTTT,CASRQEGVSTEAFF